The 2 T cell receptor beta chains reported below all come from one sample, sequenced in a study of T-cell memory formation after mild COVID-19. TCRdb fed the 5' RACE reads into MiXCR, producing one record per CDR3 protein. The sample carries approximately 270,000 distinct CDR3 sequences, 15% to 20% recorded once. Sequenced sample: PBMCs or a T cell subset sorted from them (not recorded which). These receptors were taken from a man aged 18 to 29 who had mild COVID-19 (a few samples of this study predate the infection). Cell type and time point are not known.

Comments on this clonotype: One end of the junction fails to match germline, which may point to a read error. V gene TRBV18 combines with J gene TRBJ2-3, with 7 bases aligning to TRBD1. There are 14 residues in the CDR3. CDR1 and CDR2 (germline): KGHSH, LQKENI. This chain's CDR3 is CASSKGGSKDTQYF. DNA of the CDR3: TGTGCCAGCTCCAAAGGGGGCAGCAAAGATACGCAGTATTTT.

V and J are TRBV12-3 or TRBV12-4 and TRBJ1-3; no clear D. The CDR3 contains 15 residues. V lost 5 bases to trimming and J lost 4 bases, with 15 bases between them. DNA for the CDR3: TGTGCCAGCAGTCCCGCCTCCTTGGGAGGAAACACCATATATTTT. Translation: CASSPASLGGNTIYF.